A single sample is the source of the 4 T cell receptor beta chains below, sequenced in a study of blood T cell repertoires in COVID-19. Produced via immunoSEQ multiplex PCR; TCRdb's table is partial and in-frame only. This repertoire shows 160,000 or so clones, roughly 85% found once; its top ten account for more than 5%. The material sequenced was peripheral blood. Receptor source: a woman aged 45 to 65 with COVID-19, enrolled during active disease.

This rearrangement joins TRBV10-3 to TRBJ1-5, with 7 positions matching TRBD1. The V and J ends lost 5 bases and 4 bases, in that order; junction bases with no gene match: 2. The CDR3 extends over 13 amino acids. Germline V gene lookup returns CDR1 ENHRY and CDR2 SYGVKD. For the CDR3, the DNA is TGTGCCATCAGTATACAGGGGAATCAGCCCCAGCATTTT. This gives the protein CAISIQGNQPQHF.

The rearrangement joins TRBV27 to TRBJ1-2; 9 positions agree with TRBD1. Unmatched junction bases numbered 10, after V lost 5 bases and J lost 6 bases. The CDR3 sequence is 15 residues long. From germline, CDR1 is MNHEY and CDR2 SMNVEV (reference sequence). CDR3 protein: CASSPPGQGLDGYTF. Written as DNA, the CDR3 is TGTGCCAGCAGTCCACCGGGACAGGGATTGGATGGCTACACCTTC.

The chain recombines TRBV12-3 or TRBV12-4 with TRBJ2-1; tentatively, D is TRBD2 (6 bases). V was cut by 6 bases and J by 15 bases, with 18 bases left in between. There are 12 residues in the CDR3. CDR3 in DNA: TGTGCCAGCAGAAAGGGACTGGCCGGATGGTTCTTC. Its translation is CASRKGLAGWFF.

The chain employs TRBV28 and TRBJ2-5; D may be TRBD1 (5 bases). This CDR3 region has 15 residues. Looked up from germline, CDR1 is MDHEN and CDR2 is SYDVKM. V lost 4 bases to trimming and J lost 4 bases, with 16 bases between them. The CDR3 protein is CASSSTGAARETQYF. The DNA for the CDR3 is TGTGCCAGCAGTTCGACTGGGGCCGCACGAGAGACCCAGTACTTC.